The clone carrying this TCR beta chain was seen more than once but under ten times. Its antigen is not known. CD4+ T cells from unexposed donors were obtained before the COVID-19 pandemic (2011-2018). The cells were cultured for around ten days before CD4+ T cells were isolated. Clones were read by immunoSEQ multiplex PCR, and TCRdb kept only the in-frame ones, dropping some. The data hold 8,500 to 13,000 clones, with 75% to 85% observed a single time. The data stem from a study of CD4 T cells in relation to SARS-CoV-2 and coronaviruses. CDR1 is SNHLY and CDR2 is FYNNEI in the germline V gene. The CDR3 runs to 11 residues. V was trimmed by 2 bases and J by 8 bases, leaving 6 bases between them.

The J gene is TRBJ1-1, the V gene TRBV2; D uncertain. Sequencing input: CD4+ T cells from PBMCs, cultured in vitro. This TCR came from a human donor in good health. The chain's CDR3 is CASSERVEAFF. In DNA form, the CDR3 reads TGTGCCAGCAGTGAAAGGGTAGAAGCTTTCTTT.